The 6 T cell receptor beta chains below were found in one sample sequenced in a study of cytomegalovirus exposure and HLA in healthy donors. In the PCR, 60 Vbeta and 13 Jbeta primers were used. Repertoires were generated with immunoSEQ multiplex PCR, while TCRdb's copy carries only in-frame clones and drops some. The sample holds 150,000 to 200,000 clones, approximately 71% seen once. The sequencing sample was made of PBMCs. The source is a woman between 40 and 50 years old in good health and CMV-seropositive.

V usage is TRBV7-3 and J usage is TRBJ1-2, with TRBD1 identical over 8 bases. Unmatched junction bases numbered 7, after V lost 5 bases and J lost 2 bases. Germline CDR1 SGHTA, CDR2 FQGTGA. The CDR3 runs 15 residues. CDR3 DNA: TGTGCCAGCAGCCGATCAGGGGGCGAGAACTATGGCTACACCTTC. It is translated as CASSRSGGENYGYTF.

V and J are TRBV6-6 and TRBJ1-6, with D possibly matching TRBD1 (6 bases). V lost 2 bases and J lost 10, with 15 bases in between. CDR3 length equals 15 residues. Germline V gives CDR1 MNHNY, CDR2 SVGAGI (reference sequence). The CDR3 region has the DNA TGTGCCAGCAGTTACACCGGGGGGCCAGAGTCACCCCTCCACTTT. The encoded protein is CASSYTGGPESPLHF.

This clone was picked up one time. The chain combines TRBV7-8 with TRBJ1-1, with 11 bases matching TRBD1. CDR3 length: 14 residues. Trimming cost V 6 bases and J 3 bases; bases outside gene matches: 3. Per the germline V gene, CDR1 is SGHVS and CDR2 is FQNEAQ. The CDR3 here is CASRGQGGYTEAFF. The DNA of the CDR3 is TGTGCCAGCAGGGGACAGGGGGGCTACACTGAAGCTTTCTTT.

Notes on this clone: The junction departs from germline at one end; a sequencing error may be responsible. The chain links TRBV5-1 to TRBJ2-2; possibly TRBD1 for D (6 bases). The CDR3 extends over 15 amino acids. Germline-derived CDR1 and CDR2 are SGHRS and YFSETQ. CDR3 sequence reads: CAGSLQGVDAGELFF. The CDR3 bases are TGCGCCGGCAGCTTACAGGGCGTTGATGCCGGGGAGCTGTTTTTT.

This clone was detected only a few times. The J gene is TRBJ1-1, the V gene TRBV5-1; D gene ambiguous. Germline values: CDR1 SGHRS, CDR2 YFSETQ. Trimming left V 1 base short and J 1 base short, with 14 bases between. This CDR3 spans 16 amino acids. As DNA, the CDR3 is TGCGCCAGCAGCTTGCAGCGGGTGGGTGAGAACACTGAAGCTTTCTTT. Its translation is CASSLQRVGENTEAFF.

This clone has more than one count but fewer than ten. The chain recombines TRBV4-1 with TRBJ1-1; TRBD1 aligns across 10 bases. The germline gives CDR1 MGHRA, CDR2 YSYEKL. V was pared by 4 bases and J by 2 bases, with 1 base of the junction left unmatched. The CDR3 covers 14 residues. The CDR3 spells CASSRTGGNTEAFF. The CDR3 DNA follows: TGCGCCAGCAGCCGGACAGGGGGTAACACTGAAGCTTTCTTT.